Presented here are 5 T cell receptor beta chains from one specimen sequenced in a study of T cells in women clearing cervical HPV infection. Clones were sequenced by immunoSEQ multiplex PCR, and TCRdb holds only the in-frame ones, with some missing. The sample's table shows some 19,000 clones. Sequences were obtained from blood buffy coat. The receptor source for this set is a woman between 18 and 70 years old with a cervical HPV16 infection that either progressed to CIN3+ or cleared (not recorded which).

With respect to this clone: The read falls 3 residues short of the CDR3 end, and the missing part is taken from the germline J gene. The chain has TRBV3-1 (or the pseudogene TRBV3-2) and TRBJ2-1, with 7 positions matching TRBD2. This CDR3 has 14 amino acids. J gave up 7 bases and V 3 bases, and 6 bases lay outside the gene matches. Germline V gene sequence: CDR1 LGHDT, CDR2 YNNKEL (reference sequence). The DNA read from the CDR3 is TGTGCCAGCAGCCACGCGCGGGGGACTAATGAG. This codes for CASSHARGTNE. The CDR3 in full is CASSHARGTNEQFF.

For this clone: The read halts 3 residues ahead of the CDR3 end, with the missing end drawn from the germline J gene. The chain employs TRBV19 and TRBJ2-1, with D uncertain. The V gene lost 3 bases and the J gene lost 2 bases, with 14 bases spanning the gap. The CDR3 sequence is 16 residues long. CDR1 is LNHDA, CDR2 SQIVND, per germline (reference sequence). CDR3 DNA (partial): TGTGCCAGTAGTATTGGGCTCCCCGAAGCCTACAATGAG. Its protein is CASSIGLPEAYNE. The CDR3 in full is CASSIGLPEAYNEQFF.

Points on this clone: The read finishes 3 residues shy of the CDR3 end, and the germline J gene is used to complete it. V usage is TRBV19 and J usage is TRBJ1-1; the D is unclear. Germline V gene lookup returns CDR1 LNHDA and CDR2 SQIVND (reference sequence). This CDR3 spans 13 amino acids. The ends were cut back, 3 bases at V and 3 bases at J, with 8 bases in the middle. CDR3 bases read: TGTGCCAGTAGTATCGGCCGGGACACTGAA. Protein sequence: CASSIGRDTE. The whole CDR3 protein reads CASSIGRDTEAFF.

The CDR3 here is CASSRSGTNTEAFF. The CDR3 DNA, read in part, is TGTGCCAGCTCACGTTCAGGGACAAACACTGAA. This chain links TRBV18 with TRBJ1-1, with D perhaps TRBD1 (6 bases). The sequence runs out 3 residues before the end of the CDR3; the remainder is reconstructed from the germline J gene. The CDR3 extends over 14 amino acids. The germline gives CDR1 KGHSH, CDR2 LQKENI. Trimming removed 4 bases at V and 2 bases at J, with 11 bases between. The complete variable domain, with remaining parts taken from reference TRBV18 and TRBJ1-1, reads NAGVMQNPRHLVRRRGQEARLRCSPMKGHSHVYWYRQLPEEGLKFMVYLQKENIIDESGMPKERFSAEFPKEGPSILRIQQVVRGDSAAYFCASSRSGTNTEAFFGQGTRLTVV.

Concerning this clone: The read falls 3 residues short of the CDR3 end, and the missing part is taken from the germline J gene. V and J are TRBV5-1 and TRBJ2-7; TRBD1 aligns across 8 bases. CDR3 length: 16 residues. The ends lost 4 bases at V and 6 bases at J; junction bases unmatched: 15. Germline CDR1 is SGHRS and CDR2 is YFSETQ. The CDR3 sequence: CASSGGQVGLWAEQYF. CDR3 DNA, as far as it was read: TGCGCCAGCAGCGGGGGACAGGTGGGCCTTTGGGCCGAG.